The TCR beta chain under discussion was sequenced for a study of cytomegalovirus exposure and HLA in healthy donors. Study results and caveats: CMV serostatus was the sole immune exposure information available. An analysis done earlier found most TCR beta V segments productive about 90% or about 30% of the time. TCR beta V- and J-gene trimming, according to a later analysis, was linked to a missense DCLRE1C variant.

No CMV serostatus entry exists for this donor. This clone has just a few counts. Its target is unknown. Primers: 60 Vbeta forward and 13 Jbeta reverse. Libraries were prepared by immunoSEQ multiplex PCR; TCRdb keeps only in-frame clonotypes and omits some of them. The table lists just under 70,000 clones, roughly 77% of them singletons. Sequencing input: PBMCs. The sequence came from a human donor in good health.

The CDR3 DNA reads TGCGCCAGCAGCTTGGCCATGCAGTCTAATGAAAAACTGTTTTTT. Protein: CASSLAMQSNEKLFF. The chain employs TRBV5-1 and TRBJ1-4; no firm D call. The V gene's germline CDR1 is SGHRS and CDR2 YFSETQ. With 0 bases removed from V and 3 bases from J, the gap between germline ends came to 9 bases. The CDR3 sequence is 15 residues long.